This record looks at one TCR beta chain sequence and its context. Its antigen remains unidentified. Method: immunoSEQ multiplex PCR; TCRdb's copy keeps in-frame clones and lacks some. The sample yields about 690,000 clones, 90% seen once. This sample stems from a study of shared clonotypes between healthy human individuals. About the study: Researchers assigned three CD4 naive, three CD4 memory, two CD8 naive and one CD8 memory plate to each donor.

The germline V and J ends were trimmed by 3 bases and 8 bases, with 14 bases remaining between them. This CDR3 contains 13 residues. Germline V CDR1 and CDR2: SGHNT, YYREEE (reference sequence). Study results and limitations: All-four-donor shared clonotypes had higher generation probabilities than non-shared clonotypes did. Relative to memory subsets, naive subsets generally showed larger estimated richness. An expected dependence of interdonor clonotype sharing on sequencing depth was noted.

The material sequenced was memory CD8+ T cells from PBMCs. Subset here: CD45RO+ cells pooled with CCR7-negative TemRA cells. The receptor comes from a man aged 18 to 30 in good health. Some clones in this sample may be carry-over from other donors' samples. The V and J genes are TRBV5-4 and TRBJ1-2, with a tentative D call TRBD1 (5 bases). CDR3 bases: TGTGCCAGCAGCTCTCAGGGACTTTTAGGCTACACCTTC. Its translation: CASSSQGLLGYTF. The variable domain in full, with the rest retrieved from reference TRBV5-4 and TRBJ1-2, is ETGVTQSPTHLIKTRGQQVTLRCSSQSGHNTVSWYQQALGQGPQFIFQYYREEENGRGNFPPRFSGLQFPNYSSELNVNALELDDSALYLCASSSQGLLGYTFGSGTRLTVV.